Detailed here is one T cell receptor (beta chain). The antigen is undetermined. Method: immunoSEQ multiplex PCR; TCRdb's copy keeps in-frame clones and lacks some. This table has a few hundred thousand clones, approximately 90% appearing once. These data are taken from a study of Ad26.COV2.S vaccination and SARS-CoV-2 variants. As for the study in general: Donor got 5x10^10 or 1x10^11 viral particles of Ad26.COV2.S. Study-wide results and caveats: Vaccinated and placebo-treated recipients had similar non-spike TCR breadth. From the TCR breadth and depth analyses, total T cell responses may have been underestimated.

V lost 6 bases to trimming and J lost 3 bases; unmatched junction nucleotides: 9. This CDR3 is built from 15 residues. CDR1 and CDR2 from the germline V gene are LNHNV and YYDKDF (reference sequence). The treatment here: some 20 received Ad26.COV2.S at low or high dose, single or two shots; roughly 5 received placebo; per-sample allocation not given. Day 63 after the first injection of vaccine or placebo was the sampling time. The sequence was obtained from a person between 18 and 59 years old who received the Ad26.COV2.S COVID-19 vaccine or a placebo. This chain links TRBV15 with TRBJ2-3; 7 bases are a match to TRBD2. The input for sequencing was peripheral blood, taken in a trial of Ad26.COV2.S vaccine versus placebo. The CDR3 loop is CATRPASGATDTQYF. The CDR3 bases are TGTGCCACCAGGCCGGCTAGCGGAGCTACAGATACGCAGTATTTT.